This entry lists 8 T cell receptor beta chains sequenced from one sample in a study of blood T cell repertoires in COVID-19. TCRdb's table, derived via immunoSEQ multiplex PCR, lists solely in-frame clones and lacks some. Among fewer than 90,000 clones listed, about 95% were seen once. The sample comprised peripheral blood. The receptors were sampled from a human donor with active COVID-19. The donor label of this sample is uncertain.

The V call is TRBV5-4, the J call TRBJ1-1, with 7 bases that match TRBD1. The CDR3 has 13 residues. CDR1 is SGHNT, CDR2 YYREEE, per germline (reference sequence). V lost 4 bases, J lost 1 base, and 1 base stayed unmatched. As DNA, the CDR3 is TGTGCCAGCAGCCGGGACAGGAACACTGAAGCTTTCTTT. Amino acid sequence: CASSRDRNTEAFF.

This clone was counted a single time. The V call is TRBV6-5, the J call TRBJ2-7; 7 nucleotides line up with TRBD2. CDR3 length: 14 residues. Trimming took 8 bases from V and 2 from J; bases not matched to a gene: 9. The V gene's germline CDR1 is MNHEY and CDR2 SVGAGI. The CDR3 region has the DNA TGTGCCAGCTGTTCACCGGGGGGAGCCTACGAGCAGTACTTC. Translated, it gives CASCSPGGAYEQYF.

In nucleotides, the CDR3 is TGCGCCAGCAGTGGGGACAGGCTCACCACTGAAGCTTTCTTT. Amino acid sequence: CASSGDRLTTEAFF. The rearrangement links TRBV10-1 to TRBJ1-1; 8 nucleotides agree with TRBD1. This CDR3 spans 14 amino acids. The germline V gene encodes CDR1 WNHNN and CDR2 SYGVQD (reference sequence). Losses at the gene ends were 4 bases for V and 4 bases for J; bases not matched to a gene: 5.

V usage is TRBV15 and J usage is TRBJ2-7; D may be TRBD1 (6 bases). V lost 1 base and J 0 bases, leaving 13 bases between the germline ends. Germline V gene lookup returns CDR1 LNHNV and CDR2 YYDKDF (reference sequence). The CDR3 is 16 residues long. The CDR3 DNA is TGTGCCACCAGCAGAGGGAGAGACAGGAGCTCCTACGAGCAGTACTTC. Protein sequence: CATSRGRDRSSYEQYF.

The J gene is TRBJ2-1, the V gene TRBV19, with TRBD2 matching 13 bases. Germline CDR1 reads LNHDA; CDR2 reads SQIVND (reference sequence). CDR3 size: 16 residues. J gave up 8 bases and V 3 bases, and 7 bases lay outside the gene matches. Here the CDR3 reads CASSIQTSGRSYEQFF. CDR3 nucleotides: TGTGCCAGTAGTATCCAGACTAGCGGGAGGAGCTATGAGCAGTTCTTC.

The rearrangement uses TRBV27 and TRBJ2-7, with D possibly being TRBD1 (6 bases). Trimming left V 3 bases short and J 3 bases short, with 12 bases between. CDR1 and CDR2 from the germline V gene are MNHEY and SMNVEV (reference sequence). The CDR3 loop spans 14 amino acids. CDR3 in amino acids: CASSFQGSIYEQYF. CDR3 bases: TGTGCCAGCAGTTTTCAGGGGAGTATCTACGAGCAGTACTTC.

The chain employs TRBV9 and TRBJ2-5; 9 nucleotides align to TRBD2. Trimming at V came to 3 bases and at J to 5 bases, leaving 20 bases not matched to a gene. The CDR3 loop spans 19 amino acids. CDR1 is SGDLS, CDR2 YYNGEE, per germline. CDR3 in amino acids: CASSARQGIGTSFTETQYF. CDR3 in DNA: TGTGCCAGCAGCGCGAGACAGGGTATAGGGACTAGCTTTACGGAGACCCAGTACTTC.

The CDR3 nucleotides are TGTGCCAGCAGCTTACCCGCGGACACTGAAGCTTTCTTT. It codes for CASSLPADTEAFF. V and J are TRBV7-9 and TRBJ1-1; no clear D. Germline-derived CDR1 and CDR2 are SEHNR and FQNEAQ (reference sequence). V was clipped by 2 bases and J by 3 bases, with 7 bases between them. The CDR3 has 13 residues. Full variable domain (missing parts from reference TRBV7-9 and TRBJ1-1): DTGVSQNPRHKITKRGQNVTFRCDPISEHNRLYWYRQTLGQGPEFLTYFQNEAQLEKSRLLSDRFSAERPKGSFSTLEIQRTEQGDSAMYLCASSLPADTEAFFGQGTRLTVV.